The 20 T cell receptor beta chains in this list originate from one sample, sequenced in a study of cytomegalovirus exposure and HLA in healthy donors. The PCR ran on 60 Vbeta and 13 Jbeta primers. Profiling relied on immunoSEQ multiplex PCR, and the TCRdb table lists in-frame clones only, not all of them. The sample carries 180,000 or so clones, roughly 70% recorded once. The sequencing sample was made of PBMCs. The receptors here all came from a male donor in good health and CMV-seronegative.

CDR3 sequence (DNA): TGTGCCAGCAGTTACCAGGGGGACGAGCAGTTCTTC. Amino acids: CASSYQGDEQFF. This rearrangement joins TRBV6-6 to TRBJ2-1; 7 bases match TRBD1. The CDR3 spans 12 residues. Trimming cost V 2 bases and J 10 bases; bases outside gene matches: 2. CDR1 is MNHNY, CDR2 SVGAGI, per germline (reference sequence).

This chain uses TRBV9 with TRBJ1-4; 9 positions match TRBD1. Losses at the gene ends were 4 bases for V and 8 bases for J; bases not matched to a gene: 9. Germline CDR1 SGDLS, CDR2 YYNGEE. The CDR3 spans 15 residues. The CDR3 loop reads CASSPRTGEWEKLFF. CDR3 DNA sequence: TGTGCCAGCAGCCCCCGGACAGGGGAGTGGGAAAAACTGTTTTTT.

This clone appeared a few times. The V and J genes are TRBV6-5 and TRBJ2-2; D gene uncertain. CDR1 MNHEY and CDR2 SVGAGI come from the germline V gene. V lost 2 bases and J 2 bases, leaving 12 bases between the germline ends. The CDR3 is 16 residues long. The CDR3 is CASSYGQVINTGELFF. In DNA form, the CDR3 reads TGTGCCAGCAGTTACGGCCAGGTGATTAACACCGGGGAGCTGTTTTTT.

This chain links TRBV6-5 with TRBJ1-4; 8 nucleotides agree with TRBD1. The trim removed 6 bases at V and 6 bases at J, leaving 9 bases unmatched. This CDR3 is 15 amino acids long. Per germline, CDR1 MNHEY and CDR2 SVGAGI. The CDR3, as DNA: TGTGCCAGCAGAGTTTCAGGGGGCGGGGATGAAAAACTGTTTTTT. Amino acids: CASRVSGGGDEKLFF.

This chain joins TRBV19 and TRBJ2-7, with D possibly being TRBD1 (5 bases). Trimming removed 1 base from V and 2 bases from J, with 9 bases in between. In germline, CDR1 is LNHDA, CDR2 SQIVND (reference sequence). The length of the CDR3 is 14 residues. Written as DNA, the CDR3 is TGTGCCAGTAGTATAGGGACAAACACCTACGAGCAGTACTTC. Translating it yields CASSIGTNTYEQYF.

This clone was observed a few times. J is TRBJ2-7 and V is TRBV10-3; a possible D gene is TRBD1 (5 bases). The V gene lost 3 bases and the J gene lost 3 bases, with 9 bases spanning the gap. The CDR3 runs to 13 residues. Germline CDR1 and CDR2: ENHRY and SYGVKD. The CDR3 bases are TGTGCCATCAGTGAAGGCAGGGACTACGAGCAGTACTTC. Protein product: CAISEGRDYEQYF.

The chain employs TRBV7-9 and TRBJ2-2; the D gene is possibly TRBD2 (5 bases). The CDR3 length is 17 residues. V lost 5 bases, J lost 4 bases, and 20 bases lay in between. Germline V CDR1 and CDR2: SEHNR, FQNEAQ (reference sequence). The CDR3 spells CASSPGFGVVGTGELFF. Written as DNA, the CDR3 is TGTGCCAGCAGCCCCGGTTTCGGGGTCGTGGGCACCGGGGAGCTGTTTTTT.

The chain links TRBV10-3 to TRBJ1-5; D may be TRBD1 (5 bases). Germline V gives CDR1 ENHRY, CDR2 SYGVKD. This CDR3 contains 14 residues. V was clipped by 3 bases and J by 12 bases, with 18 bases between them. The CDR3 nucleotides read TGTGCCATCAGTGACCCGAACGGGGGTAGGCTCCAGCATTTT. Protein sequence: CAISDPNGGRLQHF.

This clone was counted between two and nine times. The chain is built from TRBV10-3 and TRBJ1-5; TRBD1 matches at 8 bases. The germline gives CDR1 ENHRY, CDR2 SYGVKD. Unmatched junction bases numbered 1, after V lost 6 bases and J lost 3 bases. CDR3 length equals 13 residues. The CDR3 DNA sequence: TGTGCCATCAGGGACAGGGTCAATCAGCCCCAGCATTTT. Amino acid sequence: CAIRDRVNQPQHF.

The chain links TRBV6-1 to TRBJ2-7; D remains ambiguous. Germline loops: CDR1 MNHNS, CDR2 SASEGT. The CDR3 covers 15 residues. Trimming took off 6 bases at V and 0 bases at J, with 15 bases between the two ends. The CDR3 reads CASSIGDGYSYEQYF. As DNA, the CDR3 is TGTGCCAGCAGCATTGGAGATGGGTACTCCTACGAGCAGTACTTC.

CDR3: CASSLRGASADTQYF. The CDR3 DNA sequence: TGCGCCAGCAGCTTACGGGGGGCGAGTGCAGATACGCAGTATTTT. The V call is TRBV5-1, the J call TRBJ2-3, with D possibly being TRBD2 (7 bases). CDR1 is SGHRS, CDR2 YFSETQ, per germline. The CDR3 loop spans 15 amino acids. Trimming removed 2 bases at V and 4 bases at J, with 14 bases between.

This sequence joins TRBV27 and TRBJ2-5; tentatively, D is TRBD2 (5 bases). V lost 5 bases to trimming and J lost 0 bases, with 7 bases between them. The CDR3 has 13 amino acids. The germline gives CDR1 MNHEY, CDR2 SMNVEV (reference sequence). In nucleotides, the CDR3 is TGTGCCAGCAGTCCCGGGAACCAAGAGACCCAGTACTTC. Protein sequence: CASSPGNQETQYF.

This clone was seen once. The J gene is TRBJ1-4, the V gene TRBV30, with 11 nucleotides matching TRBD1. V was pared by 4 bases and J by 3 bases, with 7 bases of the junction left unmatched. The CDR3 is made up of 16 amino acids. CDR1 is GTSNPN and CDR2 is SVGIG in the germline V gene (reference sequence). This CDR3 is CAWTGQGAPANEKLFF. DNA for the CDR3: TGTGCCTGGACAGGACAGGGGGCGCCCGCTAATGAAAAACTGTTTTTT.

This clone was seen a handful of times. This same CDR3 is encoded by further DNA sequences in the sample. The chain links TRBV7-9 to TRBJ2-3; D remains ambiguous. The CDR3 loop spans 12 amino acids. Germline CDR1 reads SEHNR; CDR2 reads FQNEAQ (reference sequence). The ends were cut back, 2 bases at V and 3 bases at J, with 3 bases in the middle. The CDR3 DNA sequence: TGTGCCAGCAGCTTATCAACAGATACGCAGTATTTT. This translates into CASSLSTDTQYF.

This clone was seen a handful of times. This rearrangement joins TRBV5-1 to TRBJ2-7; 7 positions match TRBD1. Looked up from germline, CDR1 is SGHRS and CDR2 is YFSETQ. The ends lost 4 bases at V and 1 base at J; junction bases unmatched: 14. The CDR3 is 17 amino acids. For the CDR3, the DNA is TGCGCCAGCAGCCGGGACGGGTATGGGACAGTTTCCTACGAGCAGTACTTC. Its protein is CASSRDGYGTVSYEQYF.

Written as DNA, the CDR3 is TGTGCCAGCAGTTACGTGAGAACCGGGGAGCTGTTTTTT. The encoded protein is CASSYVRTGELFF. The chain is built from TRBV28 and TRBJ2-2; no reliable D call. Trimming cost V 4 bases and J 5 bases, with 8 bases left between them. The germline CDR1 and CDR2 sequences are MDHEN and SYDVKM. This CDR3 has 13 residues. The variable domain in full, with the rest retrieved from reference TRBV28 and TRBJ2-2, is DVKVTQSSRYLVKRTGEKVFLECVQDMDHENMFWYRQDPGLGLRLIYFSYDVKMKEKGDIPEGYSVSREKKERFSLILESASTNQTSMYLCASSYVRTGELFFGEGSRLTVL.

Only a few counts were recorded for this clone. This chain uses TRBV4-3 with TRBJ1-5; 9 positions agree with TRBD1. Unmatched junction bases numbered 8, after V lost 4 bases and J lost 4 bases. The CDR3 is 16 residues long. The V gene's germline CDR1 is LGHNA and CDR2 YSLEER. CDR3 in DNA: TGCGCCAGCAGCCTAAATACCGGGACAGGGAATCAGCCCCAGCATTTT. Residues: CASSLNTGTGNQPQHF.

This chain connects TRBV4-1 to TRBJ2-5, with a possible D match to TRBD1 (6 bases). Germline CDR1 is MGHRA and CDR2 is YSYEKL. The V end lost 0 bases, the J end lost 5 bases, and 16 bases lay between the germline ends. The CDR3 totals 16 residues. CDR3 nucleotide sequence: TGCGCCAGCAGCCAAGATCCCCGGAGGACAGCGGAGACCCAGTACTTC. It is translated as CASSQDPRRTAETQYF.

There are a few counts of this clone. The rearrangement uses TRBV19 and TRBJ1-5; TRBD1 agrees at 8 bases. Trimming at V came to 5 bases and at J to 4 bases, leaving 4 bases not matched to a gene. This CDR3 region has 14 residues. The germline V gene has CDR1 LNHDA and CDR2 SQIVND (reference sequence). This chain's CDR3 is CASSHQGANQPQHF. The CDR3 DNA follows: TGTGCCAGTAGTCATCAGGGGGCGAATCAGCCCCAGCATTTT.

Turning to this clone: Other DNA sequences in this specimen translate into the identical CDR3. This chain connects TRBV27 to TRBJ2-1, with 12 bases that match TRBD2. The germline V gene has CDR1 MNHEY and CDR2 SMNVEV (reference sequence). Trimming at V came to 0 bases and at J to 10 bases, leaving 4 bases not matched to a gene. There are 15 residues in the CDR3. In DNA form, the CDR3 reads TGTGCCAGCAGTTTATCGTCCGGACTAGCGGGAGAGCAGTTCTTC. Translating it yields CASSLSSGLAGEQFF.